Listed here are 7 T cell receptor beta chains from one sample, sequenced in a study of cytomegalovirus exposure and HLA in healthy donors. Primers included in the PCR were 60 Vbeta and 13 Jbeta primers. Produced via immunoSEQ multiplex PCR; TCRdb's table is partial and in-frame only. This sample has under 200,000 clones, with 82% found just once. Sequenced material: PBMCs. These receptors all stem from a girl aged 5 to 17 in good health and CMV-seropositive.

V is TRBV6-5 and J is TRBJ1-2, with D possibly matching TRBD1 (5 bases). Trimming cost V 0 bases and J 5 bases, with 16 bases left between them. The CDR3 contains 16 residues. Germline V lookup: CDR1 MNHEY, CDR2 SVGAGI. The CDR3 loop is CASSYSVDSSWYGYTF. The DNA for the CDR3 is TGTGCCAGCAGTTACTCGGTCGACAGTTCGTGGTATGGCTACACCTTC.

This chain joins TRBV4-2 and TRBJ2-1; 10 nucleotides align to TRBD2. This CDR3 has 14 amino acids. With V trimmed by 2 bases and J by 8 bases, 3 bases remained unmatched. CDR1 is LGHNA and CDR2 is YNFKEQ in the germline V gene. CDR3 coding DNA: TGTGCCAGCAGCCAACTAGCGGGAGACTATGAGCAGTTCTTC. Protein product: CASSQLAGDYEQFF.

This rearrangement joins TRBV4-1 to TRBJ1-1, with 9 bases identical to TRBD1. J gave up 6 bases and V 4 bases, and 9 bases lay outside the gene matches. The CDR3 contains 15 residues. CDR1 is MGHRA and CDR2 is YSYEKL in the germline V gene. The CDR3, as DNA: TGCGCCAGCAGCCTCCGGGACAGGGTGGCCTCTGAAGCTTTCTTT. It encodes CASSLRDRVASEAFF.

The chain couples TRBV2 to TRBJ1-5, with 7 bases identical to TRBD1. CDR1 is SNHLY and CDR2 is FYNNEI in the germline V gene. The CDR3 runs 15 residues. V lost 5 bases to trimming and J lost 4 bases; unmatched junction nucleotides: 8. DNA of the CDR3: TGTGCCAGCAGTCCCGGACAGGTACAAAATCAGCCCCAGCATTTT. The encoded protein is CASSPGQVQNQPQHF.

This clone was seen only a few times. The V gene is TRBV7-8, the J gene TRBJ1-4; D is uncertain. Per germline, CDR1 SGHVS and CDR2 FQNEAQ. With 3 bases removed from V and 6 bases from J, the gap between germline ends came to 8 bases. The length of the CDR3 is 13 residues. The CDR3 DNA reads TGTGCCAGCAGCTTGAATATAGATGAAAAACTGTTTTTT. It encodes CASSLNIDEKLFF.

This chain uses TRBV20-1 with TRBJ2-7; D is perhaps TRBD2 (6 bases). V lost 3 bases and J lost 7, with 10 bases in between. The CDR3 contains 11 residues. CDR1 is DFQATT, CDR2 SNEGSKA, per germline (reference sequence). CDR3: CSASGGGEQYF. The CDR3, as DNA: TGCAGTGCTAGCGGGGGAGGAGAGCAGTACTTC.

The chain carries TRBV28 and TRBJ1-2; maybe TRBD1 (5 bases). This CDR3 is 13 amino acids long. Germline CDR1 MDHEN, CDR2 SYDVKM. The germline V and J ends were trimmed by 6 bases and 7 bases, with 15 bases remaining between them. Here the CDR3 reads CASSKGREGGYTF. The CDR3, as DNA: TGTGCCAGCAGCAAGGGCAGGGAGGGTGGCTACACCTTC.